The clone carrying this T cell receptor beta chain showed up just once. No antigen is known for it. Assay used: immunoSEQ multiplex PCR; TCRdb lists only in-frame clones, some missing. The sample contains 100,000 to 150,000 clones, around 90% of which appear only once. Looked up from germline, CDR1 is SGHNT and CDR2 is YYREEE (reference sequence). The CDR3 length is 15 residues. Trimming removed 4 bases at V and 9 bases at J, with 17 bases between. This entry comes from a study of radiotherapy plus CTLA-4 blockade in lung cancer. The study's findings and limits: Dynamics of early blood T cell clones, together with interferon-beta, were reportedly the best predictors of response.

Sample: peripheral blood, taken from a patient treated with radiotherapy plus ipilimumab. The sequence was collected from a human donor with non-small cell lung cancer that progressed on radiotherapy plus ipilimumab. The V gene is TRBV5-4, the J gene TRBJ1-6; TRBD1 is a possible D gene (5 bases). As DNA, the CDR3 is TGTGCCAGCAGCCCCGACGTGGGGGGGAGTTCACCCCTCCACTTT. This encodes CASSPDVGGSSPLHF. The variable domain in full, completed from reference TRBV5-4 and TRBJ1-6, reads ETGVTQSPTHLIKTRGQQVTLRCSSQSGHNTVSWYQQALGQGPQFIFQYYREEENGRGNFPPRFSGLQFPNYSSELNVNALELDDSALYLCASSPDVGGSSPLHFGNGTRLTVT.